This entry lists 14 T cell receptor beta chains sequenced from one sample in a study of blood T cell repertoires in COVID-19. Method: immunoSEQ multiplex PCR; TCRdb's copy keeps in-frame clones and lacks some. Of about 140,000 clones detected, about 86% appear once; the ten largest clones hold approximately 8%. The sequenced sample consisted of peripheral blood. The source is a human donor in a cohort sampled during active COVID-19.

This chain connects TRBV28 to TRBJ2-1, with 8 nucleotides matching TRBD2. The length of the CDR3 is 16 residues. V lost 6 bases to trimming and J lost 5 bases; unmatched junction nucleotides: 12. Germline V CDR1 and CDR2: MDHEN, SYDVKM. In nucleotides, the CDR3 is TGTGCCAGCAGAAACCGGGGGGGCCGCACTGACAATGAGCAGTTCTTC. It translates to CASRNRGGRTDNEQFF.

The chain carries TRBV19 and TRBJ2-1; D is undetermined. Germline CDR1 and CDR2: LNHDA and SQIVND (reference sequence). V gave up 8 bases and J gave up 2 bases, with 13 bases separating them. This CDR3 comprises 14 residues. The chain's CDR3 is CASRKENPYNEQFF. CDR3 nucleotide sequence: TGTGCCAGTCGAAAGGAGAATCCCTACAATGAGCAGTTCTTC.

A word on this clone: Within the sample, other DNA sequences also encode this same CDR3. The chain has TRBV3-1 (or the pseudogene TRBV3-2) and TRBJ1-5; 10 bases agree with TRBD1. Per the germline V gene, CDR1 is LGHDT and CDR2 is YNNKEL (reference sequence). The V gene end was trimmed by 4 bases and the J gene end by 1 base; junction bases not matched to a gene: 1. The CDR3 contains 15 residues. The CDR3 nucleotides are TGTGCCAGCAGCCCGGACAGGGGGAGCAATCAGCCCCAGCATTTT. Translation: CASSPDRGSNQPQHF.

The rearrangement links TRBV5-1 to TRBJ1-4; the D gene is possibly TRBD1 (5 bases). The CDR3 contains 14 residues. V shed 5 bases and J shed 3 bases, with 11 bases lying between them. The germline gives CDR1 SGHRS, CDR2 YFSETQ. The CDR3 reads CASRTGASNEKLFF. CDR3 coding DNA: TGCGCCAGCAGAACAGGTGCGTCTAATGAAAAACTGTTTTTT. Complete variable domain (other parts from reference TRBV5-1 and TRBJ1-4): KAGVTQTPRYLIKTRGQQVTLSCSPISGHRSVSWYQQTPGQGLQFLFEYFSETQRNKGNFPGRFSGRQFSNSRSEMNVSTLELGDSALYLCASRTGASNEKLFFGSGTQLSVL.

This chain joins TRBV10-1 and TRBJ2-3; the match to TRBD1 covers 11 bases. The germline CDR1 and CDR2 sequences are WNHNN and SYGVQD (reference sequence). The junction had 6 bases not matched to a gene; V was cut back by 6 bases and J by 4 bases. The CDR3 spans 15 residues. CDR3 bases: TGCGCCAGCAGACTGGGACAGGGGGGCGCAGATACGCAGTATTTT. Translation: CASRLGQGGADTQYF.

The genes are TRBV7-8 and TRBJ2-1, with D possibly TRBD1 on 6 matching bases. The CDR3 sequence is 14 residues long. Trimming stripped 3 bases from V and 6 bases from J, with 12 bases between. CDR1 is SGHVS, CDR2 FQNEAQ, per germline. For the CDR3, the DNA is TGTGCCAGCAGCTTCGGACAGCCCGTCAATGAGCAGTTCTTC. Translated: CASSFGQPVNEQFF. Full variable domain (outside the CDR3, taken from reference TRBV7-8 and TRBJ2-1): GAGVSQSPRYKVAKRGQDVALRCDPISGHVSLFWYQQALGQGPEFLTYFQNEAQLDKSGLPSDRFFAERPEGSVSTLKIQRTQQEDSAVYLCASSFGQPVNEQFFGPGTRLTVL.

The rearrangement joins TRBV10-2 to TRBJ2-3; 7 bases fit TRBD2. Looked up from germline, CDR1 is WSHSY and CDR2 is SAAADI. This CDR3 has 16 residues. V shed 5 bases and J 2 bases; nucleotides not matched to a gene: 10. CDR3 DNA sequence: TGCGCCAGCAGTTCCCGGGACTACCTAAACACAGATACGCAGTATTTT. Encoded protein: CASSSRDYLNTDTQYF.

The rearrangement joins TRBV18 to TRBJ1-1; D is perhaps TRBD1 (5 bases). Germline-derived CDR1 and CDR2 are KGHSH and LQKENI. This CDR3 has 16 amino acids. Trimming removed 6 bases from V and 0 bases from J, with 17 bases in between. CDR3 sequence: CASSPILQQVNTEAFF. Written as DNA, the CDR3 is TGTGCCAGCTCTCCCATCCTCCAACAGGTGAACACTGAAGCTTTCTTT.

This clone was counted only a few times. The V call is TRBV5-1, the J call TRBJ2-3; no clear D. Germline assignment: CDR1 SGHRS and CDR2 YFSETQ. Trimming took 1 base from V and 0 from J, leaving 12 bases between them. The CDR3 loop spans 16 amino acids. CDR3 sequence: CASSLYTTQSTDTQYF. In DNA, the CDR3 is TGCGCCAGCAGCTTGTACACTACCCAAAGCACAGATACGCAGTATTTT.

The rearrangement uses TRBV7-2 and TRBJ2-4, with 8 bases that match TRBD1. This CDR3 comprises 15 residues. J was trimmed by 7 bases and V by 5 bases; bases with no gene match: 10. CDR1 and CDR2 (germline): SGHTA, FQGNSA. The CDR3: CASSVRGQGANIQYF. CDR3 DNA: TGTGCCAGCAGCGTTAGAGGGCAGGGGGCGAACATTCAGTACTTC. Full variable domain (outside the CDR3, taken from reference TRBV7-2 and TRBJ2-4): GAGVSQSPSNKVTEKGKDVELRCDPISGHTALYWYRQSLGQGLEFLIYFQGNSAPDKSGLPSDRFSAERTGGSVSTLTIQRTQQEDSAVYLCASSVRGQGANIQYFGAGTRLSVL.

The chain recombines TRBV27 with TRBJ1-4; tentative D call: TRBD1 (6 bases). The V end lost 6 bases, the J end lost 13 bases, and 15 bases lay between the germline ends. The CDR3 contains 12 residues. Germline assignment: CDR1 MNHEY and CDR2 SMNVEV (reference sequence). CDR3 nucleotides: TGTGCCAGCAGAGCCACAGGGAGCAGACTGTTTTTT. Protein sequence: CASRATGSRLFF.

This chain connects TRBV20-1 to TRBJ2-4; D remains ambiguous. Germline values: CDR1 DFQATT, CDR2 SNEGSKA (reference sequence). The CDR3 has 11 residues. The V end lost 3 bases, the J end lost 5 bases, and 5 bases lay between the germline ends. CDR3 coding DNA: TGCAGTGCTAGTCCAGAAAACATTCAGTACTTC. Translated: CSASPENIQYF.

The gene calls are TRBV29-1 and TRBJ2-3, with TRBD2 matching 9 bases. This CDR3 comprises 15 residues. Germline V lookup: CDR1 SQVTM, CDR2 ANQGSEA. The trim removed 7 bases at V and 4 bases at J, leaving 12 bases unmatched. The CDR3 sequence is CSARGGGVSPDTQYF. Written as DNA, the CDR3 is TGCAGCGCAAGGGGCGGGGGGGTGTCCCCAGATACGCAGTATTTT.

A single count supports this clone. The gene calls are TRBV24-1 and TRBJ1-5; TRBD1 matches at 11 bases. The CDR3 contains 19 residues. The germline gives CDR1 KGHDR, CDR2 SFDVKD. The V gene end was trimmed by 0 bases and the J gene end by 2 bases; junction bases not matched to a gene: 8. The CDR3 sequence: CATSDLMGQGDLCNQPQHF. CDR3 coding DNA: TGTGCCACCAGTGATTTGATGGGACAGGGGGATCTTTGCAATCAGCCCCAGCATTTT.